This is a list of T cell receptor beta chains from one sample in a study of spatial heterogeneity in lung cancer. A single record per CDR3 protein comes from TCRdb applying MiXCR to the 5' RACE reads. The table shows 8,000 to 10,000 distinct CDR3 sequences, with 8% to 9.5% occurring only once. The sequenced sample was lung tumor tissue, obtained at surgery. All receptors come from a female donor with early-stage non-small cell lung cancer. Each CDR3 is given with its conserved first and last residue. The order of the fields is V gene, J gene, CDR3 protein.

>TRBV14|TRBJ2-2
CASSQARVSGELFF
>TRBV7-9|TRBJ2-3
CASSPSGISTDTQYF
>TRBV19|TRBJ2-7
CASSNGQLYEQYF
>TRBV6-2/TRBV6-3|TRBJ1-5
CASSYRSNQPQHF
>TRBV19|TRBJ2-2
CASSIGSTGELFF
>TRBV2|TRBJ1-5
CASSQDGLGNQPQHF
>TRBV20-1|TRBJ2-4
CSARGSLAKNIQYF
>TRBV5-1|TRBJ2-3
CASSLWPSGGPDTQYF
>TRBV7-9|TRBJ2-1
CASSFSEGEQFF
>TRBV18|TRBJ2-6
CASSPTTVLFSGANVLTF
>TRBV12-3/TRBV12-4|TRBJ1-1
CASWAGNTEAFF
>TRBV4-1|TRBJ2-7
CASSQGGGDPREQYF
>TRBV5-1|TRBJ2-7
CASSLGTTLYEQYF
>TRBV6-6|TRBJ1-5
CASSYVQGDQPQHF
>TRBV12-3/TRBV12-4|TRBJ2-5
CASLEDGDGGDQETQYF
>TRBV5-1|TRBJ2-1
CASSLQGFGGEQFF